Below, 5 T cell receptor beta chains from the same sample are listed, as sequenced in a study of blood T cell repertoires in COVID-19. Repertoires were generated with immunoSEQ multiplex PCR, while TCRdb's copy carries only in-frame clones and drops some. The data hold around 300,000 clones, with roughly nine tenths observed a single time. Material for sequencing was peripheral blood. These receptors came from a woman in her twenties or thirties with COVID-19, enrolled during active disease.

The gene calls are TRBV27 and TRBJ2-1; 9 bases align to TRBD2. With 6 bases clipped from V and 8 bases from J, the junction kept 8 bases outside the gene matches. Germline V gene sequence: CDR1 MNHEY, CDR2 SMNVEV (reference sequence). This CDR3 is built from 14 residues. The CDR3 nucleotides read TGTGCCAGCAGCCGGCGGGAGGGAACATATGAGCAGTTCTTC. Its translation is CASSRREGTYEQFF.

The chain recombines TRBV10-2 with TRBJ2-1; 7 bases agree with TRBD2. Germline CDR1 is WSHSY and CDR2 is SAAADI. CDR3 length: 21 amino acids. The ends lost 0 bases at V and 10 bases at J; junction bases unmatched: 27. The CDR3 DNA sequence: TGCGCCAGCAGTGAGTCGGCTATACTTACGGCGGGAGTCTCGTTGGGGTGGGAGCAGTTCTTC. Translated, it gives CASSESAILTAGVSLGWEQFF.

The DNA for the CDR3 is TGTGCCAGCAGTTTCGCAGGGAAGGAGACCCAGTACTTC. As protein: CASSFAGKETQYF. This rearrangement joins TRBV12-3 or TRBV12-4 to TRBJ2-5, with D possibly being TRBD1 (5 bases). Trimming stripped 3 bases from V and 5 bases from J, with 10 bases between. The CDR3 totals 13 residues.

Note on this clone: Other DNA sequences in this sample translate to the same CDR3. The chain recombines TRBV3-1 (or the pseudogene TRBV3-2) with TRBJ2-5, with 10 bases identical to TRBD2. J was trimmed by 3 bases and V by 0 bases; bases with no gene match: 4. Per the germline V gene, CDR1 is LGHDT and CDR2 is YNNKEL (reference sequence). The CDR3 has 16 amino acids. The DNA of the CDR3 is TGTGCCAGCAGCCAAGACCGAGGACTAGCGGAAGAGACCCAGTACTTC. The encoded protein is CASSQDRGLAEETQYF.

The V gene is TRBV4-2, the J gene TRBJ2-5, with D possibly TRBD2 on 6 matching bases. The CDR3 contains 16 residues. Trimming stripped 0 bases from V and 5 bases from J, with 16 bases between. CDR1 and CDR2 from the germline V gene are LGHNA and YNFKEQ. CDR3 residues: CASSQDGTSWGETQYF. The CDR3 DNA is TGTGCCAGCAGCCAAGATGGCACTAGCTGGGGGGAGACCCAGTACTTC.